These 8 T cell receptor beta chains originate from one sample sequenced in a study of T cell changes during pregnancy in multiple sclerosis. The repertoire was sequenced with immunoSEQ multiplex PCR; TCRdb's copy has only in-frame clones and lacks some. The data contain around 100,000 clones, more than 85% of them seen just once; the ten biggest clones take up about 1.5%. The sample was peripheral blood, taken in the third trimester of pregnancy. The receptors shown here come from a female donor with multiple sclerosis, enrolled in a pregnancy study.

The chain couples TRBV7-2 to TRBJ2-2; D is perhaps TRBD2 (5 bases). The V and J ends lost 2 bases and 9 bases respectively, with 25 bases between them. Germline loops: CDR1 SGHTA, CDR2 FQGNSA. CDR3 length: 18 amino acids. The chain's CDR3 is CASSLSGSLLAGNRELFF. The CDR3 DNA sequence: TGTGCCAGCAGCTTAAGTGGGTCGTTACTCGCCGGGAATCGGGAGCTGTTTTTT.

This clone turned up a few times. This chain links TRBV6-1 with TRBJ1-5, with D possibly matching TRBD1 (6 bases). The CDR3 loop spans 13 amino acids. In germline, CDR1 is MNHNS, CDR2 SASEGT. Trimming pared 6 bases from V and 5 bases from J, leaving 11 bases between. DNA of the CDR3: TGTGCCAGCAGAGCCTCAGGGGATCAGCCCCAGCATTTT. Encoded protein: CASRASGDQPQHF.

The chain combines TRBV28 with TRBJ2-7, with 12 bases lining up with TRBD2. The CDR3 extends over 19 amino acids. With 5 bases clipped from V and 3 bases from J, the junction kept 17 bases outside the gene matches. Germline CDR1 MDHEN, CDR2 SYDVKM. As DNA, the CDR3 is TGTGCCAGCAGTCTTACTAGCGGGGGGACCTTAACAGATCACTACGAGCAGTACTTC. The encoded protein is CASSLTSGGTLTDHYEQYF.

The table lists this clone with a count of one. The genes are TRBV18 and TRBJ2-7; 11 bases are a match to TRBD1. The junction had 4 bases not matched to a gene; V was cut back by 3 bases and J by 6 bases. Germline V lookup: CDR1 KGHSH, CDR2 LQKENI. The CDR3 contains 14 residues. CDR3 sequence: CASSPGQGVGEQYF. For the CDR3, the DNA is TGTGCCAGCTCACCGGGACAGGGGGTCGGCGAGCAGTACTTC.

The chain employs TRBV6-5 and TRBJ1-2; TRBD1 is a possible D gene (5 bases). Germline loops: CDR1 MNHEY, CDR2 SVGAGI. This CDR3 has 14 residues. Trimming took off 6 bases at V and 3 bases at J, with 14 bases between the two ends. The CDR3 here is CASSPAGDYYGYTF. The CDR3 DNA reads TGTGCCAGCAGCCCTGCGGGGGACTACTATGGCTACACCTTC.

The CDR3 is CASRRIKNIQYF. DNA of the CDR3: TGTGCCAGCAGGCGAATCAAAAACATTCAGTACTTC. The J gene is TRBJ2-4, the V gene TRBV2; D gene uncertain. V was trimmed by 6 bases and J by 3 bases, leaving 6 bases between them. Germline CDR1 reads SNHLY; CDR2 reads FYNNEI. This CDR3 is built from 12 residues.

This clone has only one observation. The chain is built from TRBV5-1 and TRBJ2-3; TRBD2 aligns across 7 bases. CDR3 length equals 18 residues. Germline trimming cut 1 base from V and 1 base from J; bases unmatched to any gene: 12. Looked up from germline, CDR1 is SGHRS and CDR2 is YFSETQ. The CDR3 spells CASSLTPAGVRGTDTQYF. The CDR3 coding sequence is TGCGCCAGCAGCTTGACTCCGGCGGGGGTCAGGGGCACAGATACGCAGTATTTT.

This CDR3 is CASSSTGGFEQFF. CDR3 DNA: TGTGCCAGCAGTTCCACCGGGGGATTTGAGCAGTTCTTC. The chain couples TRBV6-5 to TRBJ2-1; tentative D call: TRBD2 (6 bases). The germline CDR1 and CDR2 sequences are MNHEY and SVGAGI. V lost 4 bases and J 9 bases, leaving 13 bases between the germline ends. The CDR3 extends over 13 amino acids.